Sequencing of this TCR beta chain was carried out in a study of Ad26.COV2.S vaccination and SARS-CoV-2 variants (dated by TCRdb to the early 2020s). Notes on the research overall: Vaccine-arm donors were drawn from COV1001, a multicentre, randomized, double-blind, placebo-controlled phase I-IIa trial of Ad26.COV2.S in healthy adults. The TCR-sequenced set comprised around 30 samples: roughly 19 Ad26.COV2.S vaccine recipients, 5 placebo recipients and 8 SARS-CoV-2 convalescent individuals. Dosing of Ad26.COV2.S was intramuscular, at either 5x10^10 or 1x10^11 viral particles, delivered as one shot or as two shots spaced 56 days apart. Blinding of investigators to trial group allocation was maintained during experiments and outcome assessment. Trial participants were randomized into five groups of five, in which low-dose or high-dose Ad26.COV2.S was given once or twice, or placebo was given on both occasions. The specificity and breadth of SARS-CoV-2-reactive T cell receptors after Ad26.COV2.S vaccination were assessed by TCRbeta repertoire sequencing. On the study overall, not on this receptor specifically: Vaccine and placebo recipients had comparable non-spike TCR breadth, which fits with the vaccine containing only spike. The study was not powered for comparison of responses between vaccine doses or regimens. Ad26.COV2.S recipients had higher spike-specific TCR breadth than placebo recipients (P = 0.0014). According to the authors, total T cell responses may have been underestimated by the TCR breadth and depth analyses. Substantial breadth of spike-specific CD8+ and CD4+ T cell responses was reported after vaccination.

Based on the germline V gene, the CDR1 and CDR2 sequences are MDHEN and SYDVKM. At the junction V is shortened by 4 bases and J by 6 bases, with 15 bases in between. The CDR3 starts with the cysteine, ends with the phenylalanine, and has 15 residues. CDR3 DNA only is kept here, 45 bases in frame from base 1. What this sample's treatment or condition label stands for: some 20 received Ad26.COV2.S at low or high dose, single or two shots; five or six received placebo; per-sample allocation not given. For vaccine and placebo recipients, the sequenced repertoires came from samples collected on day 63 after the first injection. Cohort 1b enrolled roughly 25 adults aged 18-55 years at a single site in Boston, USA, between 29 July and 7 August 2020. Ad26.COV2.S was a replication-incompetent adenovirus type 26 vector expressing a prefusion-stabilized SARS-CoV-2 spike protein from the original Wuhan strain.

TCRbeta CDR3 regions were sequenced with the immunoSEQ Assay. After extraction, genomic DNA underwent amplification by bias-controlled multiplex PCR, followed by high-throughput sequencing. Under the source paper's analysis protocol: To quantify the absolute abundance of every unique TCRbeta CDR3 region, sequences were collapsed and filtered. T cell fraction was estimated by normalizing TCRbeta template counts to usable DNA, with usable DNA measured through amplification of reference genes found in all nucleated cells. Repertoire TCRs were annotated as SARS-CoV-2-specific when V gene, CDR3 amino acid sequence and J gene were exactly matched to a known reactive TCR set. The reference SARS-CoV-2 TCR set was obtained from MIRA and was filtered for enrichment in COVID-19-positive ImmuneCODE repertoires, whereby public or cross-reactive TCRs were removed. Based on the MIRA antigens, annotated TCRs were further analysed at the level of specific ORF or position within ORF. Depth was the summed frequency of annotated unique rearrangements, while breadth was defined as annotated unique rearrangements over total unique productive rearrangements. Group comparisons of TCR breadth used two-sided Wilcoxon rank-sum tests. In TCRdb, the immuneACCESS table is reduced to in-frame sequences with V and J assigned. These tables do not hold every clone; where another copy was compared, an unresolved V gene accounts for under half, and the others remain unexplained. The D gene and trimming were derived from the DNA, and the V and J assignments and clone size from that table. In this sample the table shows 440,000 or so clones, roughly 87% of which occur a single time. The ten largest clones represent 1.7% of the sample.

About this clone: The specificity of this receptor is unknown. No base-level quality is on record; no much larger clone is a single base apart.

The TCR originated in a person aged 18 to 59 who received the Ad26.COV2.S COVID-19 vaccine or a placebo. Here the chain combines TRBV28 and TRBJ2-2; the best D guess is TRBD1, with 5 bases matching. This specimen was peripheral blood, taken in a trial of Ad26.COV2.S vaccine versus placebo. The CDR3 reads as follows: CASSSSLWGAGELFF. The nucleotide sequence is TGTGCCAGCAGTTCTTCCTTATGGGGCGCCGGGGAGCTGTTTTTT.